This T cell receptor beta chain was retrieved from a study of blood T cells in healthy people across ages. From germline, CDR1 is MNHNS and CDR2 SASEGT. The CDR3 length is 15 residues. V shed 6 bases and J shed 4 bases, with 18 bases lying between them. A sample-barcoded 5' primer and a J-beta primer mix were used in a second PCR of about 7 to 12 cycles. A single record per CDR3 protein comes from TCRdb applying MiXCR to the 5' RACE reads. The data hold roughly 2 million distinct CDR3 sequences, with 49% observed a single time. Peripheral blood samples of roughly 9.8 milliliters were drawn from each donor.

This sequence was found in a woman in her thirties or forties in good health. The source material was blood. V and J are TRBV6-1 and TRBJ1-1, with a possible D match to TRBD1 (6 bases). CDR3 protein: CASRGRTVEGTEAFF. DNA of the CDR3: TGTGCCAGCAGAGGAAGGACAGTTGAAGGCACTGAAGCTTTCTTT.